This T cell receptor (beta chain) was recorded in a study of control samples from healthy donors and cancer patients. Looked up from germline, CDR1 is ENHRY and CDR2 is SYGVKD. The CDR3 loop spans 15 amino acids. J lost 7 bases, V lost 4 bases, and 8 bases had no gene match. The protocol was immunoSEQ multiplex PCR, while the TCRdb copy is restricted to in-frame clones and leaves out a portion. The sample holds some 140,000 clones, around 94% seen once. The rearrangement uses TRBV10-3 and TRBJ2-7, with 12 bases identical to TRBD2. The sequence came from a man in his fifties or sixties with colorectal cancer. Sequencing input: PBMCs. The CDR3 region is CAISVSSGGADEQYF. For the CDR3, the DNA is TGTGCCATCAGTGTCTCTAGCGGGGGGGCCGATGAGCAGTACTTC.